This TCR beta chain was observed in a study of identical twins. Study-wide results and limits: Out-of-frame alpha sequences shared by twins were enriched for low generation probability.

TCRdb re-called the 5' RACE reads with MiXCR, one entry per CDR3 protein. The data show 200,000 or so distinct CDR3 sequences, approximately 15% seen once. This clonotype was picked up a small number of times. What it recognizes is unknown. CDR1 is SGHTA, CDR2 FQGNSA, per germline. The CDR3 is 15 amino acids. Trimming cost V 4 bases and J 4 bases; bases outside gene matches: 6. Another study also made use of these data, one on T cells expressing NK-cell markers. As reported in that work: As a fraction of CD8+ T cells, dominant NKG2C+ clonotypes reached about 1.0-7.5% in six donors.

This receptor was obtained from a woman between 18 and 29 years old in good health. V gene TRBV7-2 combines with J gene TRBJ1-2; 10 bases agree with TRBD1. Sequencing was performed on CD8+ T cells sorted from blood. The CDR3 is CASSYGTGVAYGYTF. CDR3 sequence (DNA): TGTGCCAGCAGCTACGGGACAGGGGTAGCCTATGGCTACACCTTC.